Each of the 14 T cell receptor beta chains below was sequenced from the same sample in a study of shared clonotypes between healthy human individuals. The protocol was immunoSEQ multiplex PCR, while the TCRdb copy is restricted to in-frame clones and leaves out a portion. The sample includes millions of clones, 85% to 95% of them seen just once. Specimen: naive CD4+ T cells from PBMCs. The subset here: CD45RA+ positively selected. The receptors shown here come from a man aged 18 to 30 in good health. Some clones in this sample may be carry-over from other donors' samples.

The rearrangement links TRBV4-3 to TRBJ2-3; D gene uncertain. The V gene lost 0 bases and the J gene lost 9 bases, with 10 bases spanning the gap. The CDR3 is 13 residues long. Germline lookup yields CDR1 LGHNA and CDR2 YSLEER. The CDR3 is CASSQDQGYTQYF. For the CDR3, the DNA is TGCGCCAGCAGCCAAGATCAAGGTTACACGCAGTATTTT.

This chain uses TRBV29-1 with TRBJ2-7, with D possibly being TRBD1 (6 bases). V was clipped by 6 bases and J by 5 bases, with 17 bases between them. The CDR3 totals 13 residues. Germline assignment: CDR1 SQVTM and CDR2 ANQGSEA. CDR3: CSVVTGSRDEQYF. DNA for the CDR3: TGCAGCGTCGTTACAGGGTCCCGCGACGAGCAGTACTTC.

The CDR3 DNA is TGCGCCAGCAGTCCCGCAGATACGCAGTATTTT. Its translation is CASSPADTQYF. The J gene is TRBJ2-3, the V gene TRBV5-1; D not certain. Germline-derived CDR1 and CDR2 are SGHRS and YFSETQ. CDR3 length: 11 amino acids. V was cut by 5 bases and J by 4 bases, with 5 bases left in between.

The J gene is TRBJ1-1, the V gene TRBV19, with TRBD1 identical over 8 bases. Germline V gives CDR1 LNHDA, CDR2 SQIVND (reference sequence). Trimming cost V 3 bases and J 3 bases; bases outside gene matches: 21. The CDR3 covers 20 residues. The CDR3 DNA is TGTGCCAGTAGTATCGGGGCAGGGGGCGAAGGTGTTGGTCGGGACACTGAAGCTTTCTTT. This gives the protein CASSIGAGGEGVGRDTEAFF.

This CDR3 is CASSRTSGRFETQYF. For the CDR3, the DNA is TGTGCCAGCAGCCGGACTAGCGGGAGGTTTGAGACCCAGTACTTC. The chain uses TRBV11-3 and TRBJ2-5, with TRBD2 identical over 14 bases. The V gene's germline CDR1 is SGHNT and CDR2 YENEEA. With 5 bases clipped from V and 5 bases from J, the junction kept 4 bases outside the gene matches. The CDR3 has 15 residues. Based on the CDR3 plus reference TRBV11-3 and TRBJ2-5, the full variable domain is EAGVVQSPRYKIIEKKQPVAFWCNPISGHNTLYWYLQNLGQGPELLIRYENEEAVDDSQLPKDRFSAERLKGVDSTLKIQPAELGDSAVYLCASSRTSGRFETQYFGPGTRLLVL.

The chain employs TRBV6-1 and TRBJ2-1; 10 bases align to TRBD1. Trimming took 0 bases from V and 6 from J; bases not matched to a gene: 8. The CDR3 is made up of 17 amino acids. The germline CDR1 and CDR2 sequences are MNHNS and SASEGT. CDR3 in DNA: TGTGCCAGCAGTGAAGCTTGGGGACAGGGGATCGGCAATGAGCAGTTCTTC. Translated, it gives CASSEAWGQGIGNEQFF.

This sequence joins TRBV2 and TRBJ1-2; the D gene is possibly TRBD1 (5 bases). Trimming shortened V by 7 bases and J by 8 bases, and 23 bases separated the two germline ends. The CDR3 contains 15 residues. Germline V lookup: CDR1 SNHLY, CDR2 FYNNEI. CDR3 DNA sequence: TGTGCCAGCAACCAGGTCCGGCGGAGGGACGGGGGCTACACCTTC. It translates to CASNQVRRRDGGYTF. The full variable domain, in which reference TRBV2 and TRBJ1-2 provide the parts outside the CDR3, is EPEVTQTPSHQVTQMGQEVILRCVPISNHLYFYWYRQILGQKVEFLVSFYNNEISEKSEIFDDQFSVERPDGSNFTLKIRSTKLEDSAMYFCASNQVRRRDGGYTFGSGTRLTVV.

V usage is TRBV28 and J usage is TRBJ2-7, with D maybe TRBD2 (6 bases). V lost 11 bases and J 0 bases, leaving 14 bases between the germline ends. The CDR3 has 13 residues. CDR1 is MDHEN and CDR2 is SYDVKM in the germline V gene. This CDR3 is CAHIGTASYEQYF. CDR3 in DNA: TGTGCCCACATCGGGACTGCCTCCTACGAGCAGTACTTC.

This clone appeared a few times. This chain uses TRBV10-3 with TRBJ1-5, with D possibly matching TRBD1 (5 bases). Between the trimmed V and J ends, which lost 0 bases and 6 bases, there was a span of 18 bases. Germline-derived CDR1 and CDR2 are ENHRY and SYGVKD. This CDR3 region has 17 residues. The CDR3 DNA sequence: TGTGCCATCAGTGAGTCGAAAGTTAGGGGTTACAGTCAGCCCCAGCATTTT. Translation: CAISESKVRGYSQPQHF.

The V call is TRBV28, the J call TRBJ1-3; a possible D gene is TRBD1 (5 bases). With 4 bases removed from V and 0 bases from J, the gap between germline ends came to 13 bases. This CDR3 is 16 amino acids long. Germline V gene lookup returns CDR1 MDHEN and CDR2 SYDVKM. CDR3 sequence reads: CASSSGSLLSGNTIYF. Written as DNA, the CDR3 is TGTGCCAGCAGTTCAGGGTCCTTGCTCTCTGGAAACACCATATATTTT.

The chain joins TRBV19 to TRBJ1-1; TRBD1 might be the D (6 bases). The V end was cut by 5 bases, the J end by 2 bases, with 12 bases between. The germline gives CDR1 LNHDA, CDR2 SQIVND (reference sequence). The CDR3 totals 14 residues. The CDR3 nucleotides read TGTGCCAGTAGTCTGGGCAGGGGCAACACTGAAGCTTTCTTT. Translating gives CASSLGRGNTEAFF.

J is TRBJ2-1 and V is TRBV5-1; the D is unclear. The CDR3 runs to 18 residues. V shed 0 bases and J shed 3 bases, with 19 bases lying between them. Germline CDR1 reads SGHRS; CDR2 reads YFSETQ. CDR3 protein: CASSLEVRQGWIYNEQFF. DNA for the CDR3: TGCGCCAGCAGCTTGGAGGTCCGTCAAGGGTGGATCTACAATGAGCAGTTCTTC.

The chain employs TRBV27 and TRBJ1-4; unclear D gene. Germline V lookup: CDR1 MNHEY, CDR2 SMNVEV (reference sequence). The CDR3 covers 14 residues. Deletions cut 5 bases from V and 2 bases from J, with 9 bases between. The CDR3 here is CASSTGNTNEKLFF. The CDR3 coding sequence is TGTGCCAGCAGTACGGGGAATACTAATGAAAAACTGTTTTTT.

The chain is built from TRBV30 and TRBJ2-5; tentatively, D is TRBD1 (5 bases). Germline assignment: CDR1 GTSNPN and CDR2 SVGIG (reference sequence). The CDR3 contains 12 residues. Trimming took off 6 bases at V and 3 bases at J, with 11 bases between the two ends. CDR3 region: CACEVGEETQYF. CDR3 DNA: TGTGCCTGCGAAGTAGGGGAAGAGACCCAGTACTTC.